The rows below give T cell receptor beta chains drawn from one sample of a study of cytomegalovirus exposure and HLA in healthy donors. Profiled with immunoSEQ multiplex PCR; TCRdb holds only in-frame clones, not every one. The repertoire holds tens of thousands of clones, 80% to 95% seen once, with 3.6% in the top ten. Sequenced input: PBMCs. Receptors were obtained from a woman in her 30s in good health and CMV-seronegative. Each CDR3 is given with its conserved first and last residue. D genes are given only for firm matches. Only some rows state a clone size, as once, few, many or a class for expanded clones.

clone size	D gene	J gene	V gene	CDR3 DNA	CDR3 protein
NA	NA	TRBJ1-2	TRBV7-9	TGTGCCAGCAGCTTCACTGGCGGAATAGGATACTATGGCTACACCTTC	CASSFTGGIGYYGYTF
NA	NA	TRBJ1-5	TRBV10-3	TGTGCCATCAGTCCAGGGGTTGATCAGCCCCAGCATTTT	CAISPGVDQPQHF
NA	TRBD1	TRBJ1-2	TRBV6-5	TGTGCCAGCAGTGAGGACAGGGCCCCCTATGGCTACACCTTC	CASSEDRAPYGYTF
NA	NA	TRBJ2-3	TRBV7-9	TGTGGGCTGAGGGCGGGGGCCTATTTCACAGATACGCAGTATTTT	CGLRAGAYFTDTQYF
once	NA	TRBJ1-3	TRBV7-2	TGTGCCAGCAGCTCCCAGGGCGTCTCTGGAAACACCATATATTTT	CASSSQGVSGNTIYF
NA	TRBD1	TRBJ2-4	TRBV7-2	TGTGCCAGCAGCTCCCTTAGCACAGGGGGGACCAAAAACATTCAGTACTTC	CASSSLSTGGTKNIQYF
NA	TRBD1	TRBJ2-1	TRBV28	TGTGCCATATGCCGGGACAGCGTTTACAATGAGCAGTTCTTC	CAICRDSVYNEQFF
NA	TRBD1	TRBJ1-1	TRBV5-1	TGCGCCAGCAGCCAGTCGACAGGGTGGTTGAACACTGAAGCTTTCTTT	CASSQSTGWLNTEAFF
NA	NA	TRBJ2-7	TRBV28	TGTGCCAGCCGTCCGGGCTCCCCGGGGGAGCAGTACTTC	CASRPGSPGEQYF
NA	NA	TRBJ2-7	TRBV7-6	TGTGCCAGCAGCTTAACGGTCGGCGGCCCCTACGAGCAGTACTTC	CASSLTVGGPYEQYF
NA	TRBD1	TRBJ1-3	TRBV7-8	TGTGCCAGCAGCCCCCGACAGGGGAAAAGGAACACCATATATTTT	CASSPRQGKRNTIYF
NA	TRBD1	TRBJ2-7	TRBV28	TGTGCCAGCAGCGCCCCGGGACAGCTAGACTACGAGCAGTACTTC	CASSAPGQLDYEQYF
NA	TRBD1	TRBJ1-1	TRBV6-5	TGTGCCAGCAGCAGGGACAGACTGAACACTGAAGCTTTCTTT	CASSRDRLNTEAFF
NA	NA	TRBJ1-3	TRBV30	TGTGCCTGGAGTGAACCCAGAGACAGTAGCTCTGGAAACACCATATATTTT	CAWSEPRDSSSGNTIYF
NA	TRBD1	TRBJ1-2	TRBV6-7	TGTGCCAGCAGTTATAGACGGGGGACAGGGATGGGAAACTATGGCTACACCTTC	CASSYRRGTGMGNYGYTF
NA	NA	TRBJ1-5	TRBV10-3	TGTGCCATCAGTGAGTACCGGGTTTTTAGCAATCAGCCCCAGCATTTT	CAISEYRVFSNQPQHF
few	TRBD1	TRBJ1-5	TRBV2	TGTGCCAGCAGTGATCCCAGGGGGTCAAATCAGCCCCAGCATTTT	CASSDPRGSNQPQHF